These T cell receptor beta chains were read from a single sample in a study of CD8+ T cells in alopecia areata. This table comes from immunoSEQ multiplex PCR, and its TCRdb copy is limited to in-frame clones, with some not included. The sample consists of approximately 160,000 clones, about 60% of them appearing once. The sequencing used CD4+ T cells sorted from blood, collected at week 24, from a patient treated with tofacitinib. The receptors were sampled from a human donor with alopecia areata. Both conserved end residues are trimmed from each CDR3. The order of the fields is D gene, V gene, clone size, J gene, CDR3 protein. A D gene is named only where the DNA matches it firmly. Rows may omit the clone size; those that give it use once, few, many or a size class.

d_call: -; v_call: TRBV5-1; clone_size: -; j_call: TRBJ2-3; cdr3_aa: ASSLVAGGTVTQY
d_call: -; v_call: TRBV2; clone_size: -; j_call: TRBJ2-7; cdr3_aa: ASSEAQYEQY
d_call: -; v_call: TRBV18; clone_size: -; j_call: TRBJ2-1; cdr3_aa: ASSPSGPTYNEQF
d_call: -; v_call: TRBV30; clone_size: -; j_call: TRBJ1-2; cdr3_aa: AWSVRGRHYGYT
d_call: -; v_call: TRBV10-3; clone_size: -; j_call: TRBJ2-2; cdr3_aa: AISDYGEELF
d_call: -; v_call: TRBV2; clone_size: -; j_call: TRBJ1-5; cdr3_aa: ASSEFYSNQPQH
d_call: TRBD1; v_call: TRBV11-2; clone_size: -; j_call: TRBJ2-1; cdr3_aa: ASSYRSGVGTGPYNEQF
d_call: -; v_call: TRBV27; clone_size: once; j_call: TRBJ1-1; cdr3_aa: ASSFLGGEAF
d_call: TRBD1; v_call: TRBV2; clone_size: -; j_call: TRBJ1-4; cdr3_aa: ASRGQGEREKLF
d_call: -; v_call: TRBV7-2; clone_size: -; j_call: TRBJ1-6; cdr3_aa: ASSLDGTNSPLH
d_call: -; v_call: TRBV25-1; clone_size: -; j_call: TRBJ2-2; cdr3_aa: ASSDTGNTGELF
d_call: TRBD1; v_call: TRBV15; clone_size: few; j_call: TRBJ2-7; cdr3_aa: ATSRPMGQNYEQY
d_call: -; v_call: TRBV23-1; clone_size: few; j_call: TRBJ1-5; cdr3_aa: ASSLQPQH
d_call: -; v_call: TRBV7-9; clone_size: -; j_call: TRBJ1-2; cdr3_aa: ASSLQDYGYT
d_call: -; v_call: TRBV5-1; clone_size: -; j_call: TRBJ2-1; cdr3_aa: ASSGGTSYNEQF
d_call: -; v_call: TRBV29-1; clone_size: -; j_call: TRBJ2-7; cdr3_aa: SVEILSRSSYEQY
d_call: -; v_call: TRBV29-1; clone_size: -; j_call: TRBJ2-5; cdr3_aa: SVEARLAETQY
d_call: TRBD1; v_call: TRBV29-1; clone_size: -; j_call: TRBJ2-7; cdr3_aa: SYRQGYEQY
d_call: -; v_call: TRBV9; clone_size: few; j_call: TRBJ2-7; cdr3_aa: ASSVDRATEQY
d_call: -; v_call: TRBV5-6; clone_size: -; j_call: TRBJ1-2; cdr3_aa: ASSSGPERGYT
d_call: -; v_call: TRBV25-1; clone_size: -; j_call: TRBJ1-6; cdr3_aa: ASGAAVGSPLH
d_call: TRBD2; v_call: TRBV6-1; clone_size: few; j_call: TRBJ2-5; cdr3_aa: ASSSSGGRGTQY
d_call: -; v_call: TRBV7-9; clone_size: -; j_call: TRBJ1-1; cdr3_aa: ASSLGPGFEAF
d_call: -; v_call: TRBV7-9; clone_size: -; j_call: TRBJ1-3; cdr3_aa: ASSSGPVGNTIY
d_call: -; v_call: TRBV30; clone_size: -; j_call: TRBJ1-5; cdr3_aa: AWSDRTGYSNQPQH
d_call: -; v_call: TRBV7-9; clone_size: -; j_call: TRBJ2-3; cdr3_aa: ASSFSDTQY
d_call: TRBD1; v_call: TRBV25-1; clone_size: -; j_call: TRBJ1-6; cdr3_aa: ASRRRDSNSPLH
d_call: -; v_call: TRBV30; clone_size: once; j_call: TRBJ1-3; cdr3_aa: AWSVRYTIY
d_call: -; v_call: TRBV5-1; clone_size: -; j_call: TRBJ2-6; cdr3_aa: ASSLAAGANVLT
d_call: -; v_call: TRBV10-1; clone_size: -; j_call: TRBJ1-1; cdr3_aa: ASSRQFNTEAF
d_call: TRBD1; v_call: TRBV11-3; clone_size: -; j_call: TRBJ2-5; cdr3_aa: ASSSRTGVRETQY
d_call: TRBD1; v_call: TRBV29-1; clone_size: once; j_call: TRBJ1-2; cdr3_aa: SVNGRTTGTGSIYGYT
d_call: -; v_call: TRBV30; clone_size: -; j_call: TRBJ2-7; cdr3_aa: AWSRDVYEQY
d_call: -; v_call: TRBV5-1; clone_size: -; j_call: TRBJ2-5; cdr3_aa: ASSLAGQGRGETQY
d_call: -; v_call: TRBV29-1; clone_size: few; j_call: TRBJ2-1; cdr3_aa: SVVGGAEQF
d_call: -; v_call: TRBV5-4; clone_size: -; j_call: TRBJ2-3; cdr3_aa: ASSPRVETDTQY
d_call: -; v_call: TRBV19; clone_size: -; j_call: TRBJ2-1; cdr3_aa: ASSIFSLGNEQF
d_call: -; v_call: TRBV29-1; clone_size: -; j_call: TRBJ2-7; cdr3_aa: SVWGGDSYEQY
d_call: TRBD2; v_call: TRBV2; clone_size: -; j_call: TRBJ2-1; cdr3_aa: ASKGLAGGPYEQF
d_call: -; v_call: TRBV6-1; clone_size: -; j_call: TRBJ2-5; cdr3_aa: ASSETQY
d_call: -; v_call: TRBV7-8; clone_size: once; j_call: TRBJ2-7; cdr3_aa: ASSLAWGAYEQY
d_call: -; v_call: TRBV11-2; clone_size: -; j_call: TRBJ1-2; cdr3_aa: ASSKRDTNYGYT
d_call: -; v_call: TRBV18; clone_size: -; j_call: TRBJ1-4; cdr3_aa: ASSRREGEKLF
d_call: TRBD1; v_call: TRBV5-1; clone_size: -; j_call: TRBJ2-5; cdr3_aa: ASSLGDRDLETQY
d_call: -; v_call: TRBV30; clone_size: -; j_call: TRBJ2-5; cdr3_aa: AWSVWGGETQY